These T cell receptor beta chains were read from a single sample in a study of blood T cell repertoires in COVID-19. Generated by immunoSEQ multiplex PCR, the TCRdb table keeps only in-frame clones and is missing some. The table shows roughly 130,000 clones, with roughly four fifths occurring only once. Sequenced sample: PBMCs or T cells enriched from blood (not recorded which). The receptors were sampled from a man aged 50 or older who had recovered from COVID-19. CDR3s include the opening cysteine and the closing phenylalanine or tryptophan. The order of the fields is clone size, V gene, J gene, D gene, CDR3 protein, CDR3 DNA. D genes are given only for firm matches. Some rows mark clone size as missing; the rest say once, few, many or name a class of expanded clone.

>once|TRBV29-1|TRBJ1-3|-
CSVEQVAGNTIYF
TGCAGCGTTGAACAAGTAGCTGGAAACACCATATATTTT
>-|TRBV10-3|TRBJ2-6|TRBD1
CAISGRTGASSGANVLTF
TGTGCCATCAGTGGGCGGACAGGGGCCAGCTCTGGGGCCAACGTCCTGACTTTC
>once|TRBV7-2|TRBJ1-5|-
CASSFGQIQPQHF
TGTGCCAGCAGCTTTGGACAGATCCAGCCCCAGCATTTT
>-|TRBV9|TRBJ1-4|-
CASSTGEQKLFF
TGTGCCAGCTCTACAGGAGAGCAAAAACTGTTTTTT
>-|TRBV28|TRBJ1-5|TRBD1
CASSPPTGNYQPQHF
TGTGCCAGCAGCCCCCCGACAGGGAATTATCAGCCCCAGCATTTT
>few|TRBV5-1|TRBJ1-1|TRBD1
CASSPGTGWGTEAFF
TGCGCCAGCAGCCCTGGGACAGGGTGGGGCACTGAAGCTTTCTTT
>-|TRBV12-3/TRBV12-4|TRBJ1-5|-
CASAGVSQPQHF
TGTGCCAGCGCGGGGGTAAGTCAGCCCCAGCATTTT
>-|TRBV7-2|TRBJ1-1|-
CASFPLRPVRTEAFF
TGTGCCAGCTTCCCTTTGCGACCGGTGCGGACTGAAGCTTTCTTT
>once|TRBV7-2|TRBJ2-3|-
CASSLIITDTQYF
TGTGCCAGCAGCTTAATTATCACAGATACGCAGTATTTT
>-|TRBV5-1|TRBJ2-1|TRBD2
CASSLLAGGPREQFF
TGCGCCAGCAGCCTCCTAGCGGGGGGGCCGCGGGAGCAGTTCTTC
>-|TRBV7-2|TRBJ2-5|-
CASRTEHQRSETQYF
TGTGCCAGCAGAACTGAACATCAGAGGTCAGAGACCCAGTACTTC
>few|TRBV7-2|TRBJ2-1|TRBD1
CASSLGQGTYNEQFF
TGTGCCAGCAGCTTGGGACAGGGGACCTACAATGAGCAGTTCTTC
>-|TRBV30|TRBJ2-3|-
CAWRIGGDGDTQYF
TGTGCCTGGAGGATAGGGGGGGATGGCGATACGCAGTATTTT
>-|TRBV7-2|TRBJ2-3|TRBD1
CASSMSDRGRTDTQYF
TGTGCCAGCAGCATGTCGGACAGGGGGCGCACAGATACGCAGTATTTT
>-|TRBV9|TRBJ2-2|-
CASSAGVGFAGELFF
TGTGCCAGCAGCGCGGGGGTTGGGTTCGCCGGGGAGCTGTTTTTT
>-|TRBV27|TRBJ1-4|TRBD1
CASSLSLQGWQQLFF
TGTGCCAGCAGTTTATCCTTACAGGGGTGGCAGCAACTGTTTTTT
>medium-sized|TRBV2|TRBJ1-5|-
CASSVGGGMSQPQHF
TGTGCCAGCAGTGTGGGGGGAGGGATGAGTCAGCCCCAGCATTTT
>-|TRBV6-5|TRBJ2-5|-
CASSRSSAEETQYF
TGTGCCAGCAGTAGGTCTAGCGCGGAAGAGACCCAGTACTTC
>-|TRBV7-2|TRBJ1-4|TRBD1
CASSLLGRGLSEKLFF
TGTGCCAGCAGCTTACTGGGTAGGGGGCTAAGTGAAAAACTGTTTTTT
>-|TRBV12-3/TRBV12-4|TRBJ1-2|-
CASSLSGWNGYTF
TGTGCCAGCAGTTTATCAGGGTGGAATGGCTACACCTTC